The 12 T cell receptor beta chains in this list originate from one sample, sequenced in a study of OX40 agonist ivuxolimab in advanced cancers. The repertoire was sequenced with immunoSEQ multiplex PCR; TCRdb's copy has only in-frame clones and lacks some. The sample has approximately 60,000 clones, 80% to 85% seen once; the top ten hold approximately 5%. The sample was CD4+ or CD8+ T cells sorted from blood, taken in a trial of the OX40 agonist ivuxolimab. The receptors were sampled from an adult with an advanced solid tumor such as melanoma, head and neck, liver or kidney cancer.

This clone was found once. V and J are TRBV7-9 and TRBJ1-1; maybe TRBD1 (6 bases). The CDR3 contains 15 residues. Germline values: CDR1 SEHNR, CDR2 FQNEAQ (reference sequence). V dropped 1 base and J dropped 2 bases, with 11 bases sitting between them. Here the CDR3 DNA reads TGTGCCAGCAGCTTAGGTACAGGGCGAAACACTGAAGCTTTCTTT. Its translation is CASSLGTGRNTEAFF.

The rearrangement links TRBV10-3 to TRBJ2-1, with a tentative D call TRBD1 (6 bases). The germline V and J ends were trimmed by 8 bases and 4 bases, with 6 bases remaining between them. Germline assignment: CDR1 ENHRY and CDR2 SYGVKD. The CDR3 is 11 residues long. CDR3 amino acids: CAIQGYNEQFF. As DNA, the CDR3 is TGTGCCATCCAGGGGTACAATGAGCAGTTCTTC.

The chain employs TRBV5-1 and TRBJ1-4; D gene ambiguous. The ends were cut back, 7 bases at V and 7 bases at J, with 14 bases in the middle. The CDR3 is made up of 13 amino acids. CDR1 is SGHRS and CDR2 is YFSETQ in the germline V gene. The CDR3 spells CASGGGSGEKLFF. The CDR3 DNA reads TGCGCCAGCGGAGGCGGTTCGGGTGAAAAACTGTTTTTT. Together with reference TRBV5-1 and TRBJ1-4, the CDR3 gives the full variable domain: KAGVTQTPRYLIKTRGQQVTLSCSPISGHRSVSWYQQTPGQGLQFLFEYFSETQRNKGNFPGRFSGRQFSNSRSEMNVSTLELGDSALYLCASGGGSGEKLFFGSGTQLSVL.

The chain recombines TRBV11-3 with TRBJ2-7; no firm D call. Trimming removed 4 bases at V and 6 bases at J, with 16 bases between. The CDR3 loop spans 14 amino acids. Germline-derived CDR1 and CDR2 are SGHNT and YENEEA. The CDR3 nucleotides read TGTGCCAGCAGCTATGGCCTAGTCGTCGGCGAGCAGTACTTC. Amino acids: CASSYGLVVGEQYF.

This clone occurred a few times. The V and J genes are TRBV9 and TRBJ2-3; the D gene could be TRBD1 or TRBD2 (5 bases each). This CDR3 is 16 amino acids long. Per the germline V gene, CDR1 is SGDLS and CDR2 is YYNGEE. V was trimmed by 0 bases and J by 1 base, leaving 12 bases between them. CDR3 bases: TGTGCCAGCAGCGTAGGACGGGAAGGGGGCACAGATACGCAGTATTTT. This sequence encodes CASSVGREGGTDTQYF.

The chain has TRBV6-5 and TRBJ1-4, with a possible D match to TRBD1 (5 bases). This CDR3 is 14 amino acids long. Germline CDR1 MNHEY, CDR2 SVGAGI. V was pared by 6 bases and J by 6 bases, with 14 bases between. This CDR3 is CASSYRSLDEKLFF. CDR3 in DNA: TGTGCCAGCAGCTACAGGTCCCTCGATGAAAAACTGTTTTTT.

In this sample, this clone turned up a few times. The chain combines TRBV25-1 with TRBJ1-4, with a tentative D call TRBD1 (5 bases). In germline, CDR1 is MGHDK, CDR2 SYGVNS. This CDR3 spans 14 amino acids. V was clipped by 4 bases and J by 8 bases, with 14 bases between them. CDR3 amino acids: CASSAGEIVEKLFF. CDR3 nucleotides: TGTGCCAGCAGTGCGGGGGAGATAGTCGAAAAACTGTTTTTT. The full variable domain, with the rest looked up from reference TRBV25-1 and TRBJ1-4, is EADIYQTPRYLVIGTGKKITLECSQTMGHDKMYWYQQDPGMELHLIHYSYGVNSTEKGDLSSESTVSRIRTEHFPLTLESARPSHTSQYLCASSAGEIVEKLFFGSGTQLSVL.

The V and J genes are TRBV11-2 and TRBJ1-2; D is unresolved. Germline loops: CDR1 SGHAT, CDR2 FQNNGV. There are 14 residues in the CDR3. V was trimmed by 4 bases and J by 6 bases, leaving 15 bases between them. CDR3 bases: TGTGCCAGCAGCTCCAGACTGGGCTCGGATGGCTACACCTTC. Translated, it gives CASSSRLGSDGYTF.

This chain links TRBV5-1 with TRBJ2-1; 7 bases agree with TRBD2. CDR3 length equals 14 residues. J lost 7 bases, V lost 7 bases, and 11 bases had no gene match. Germline V gene data show CDR1 as SGHRS and CDR2 as YFSETQ. CDR3 in DNA: TGCGCCAGCGAGGTCCAGGGAGCGGGAAATGAGCAGTTCTTC. Its protein product is CASEVQGAGNEQFF.

The chain is built from TRBV10-3 and TRBJ1-5, with 10 bases matching TRBD1. This CDR3 is 20 amino acids long. The J segment lost 2 bases and the V segment lost 6 bases, leaving 19 bases of the junction unmatched. Germline V gene sequence: CDR1 ENHRY, CDR2 SYGVKD. CDR3 amino acids: CAISRVLTGTGEGGNQPQHF. Here the CDR3 DNA reads TGTGCCATCAGCCGAGTACTGACCGGGACAGGGGAAGGGGGCAATCAGCCCCAGCATTTT.

The chain carries TRBV5-4 and TRBJ2-1; perhaps TRBD2 as D (6 bases). Germline CDR1 reads SGHNT; CDR2 reads YYREEE (reference sequence). V was pared by 0 bases and J by 2 bases, with 12 bases between. The CDR3 runs to 16 residues. The CDR3 spells CASSLDGGATYNEQFF. DNA for the CDR3: TGTGCCAGCAGCTTGGATGGCGGGGCCACCTACAATGAGCAGTTCTTC.

The genes are TRBV25-1 and TRBJ1-4; D not certain. The ends were cut back, 4 bases at V and 0 bases at J, with 9 bases in the middle. The germline gives CDR1 MGHDK, CDR2 SYGVNS. There are 15 residues in the CDR3. CDR3 residues: CASSGSSATNEKLFF. For the CDR3, the DNA is TGTGCCAGCAGTGGATCAAGCGCAACTAATGAAAAACTGTTTTTT.